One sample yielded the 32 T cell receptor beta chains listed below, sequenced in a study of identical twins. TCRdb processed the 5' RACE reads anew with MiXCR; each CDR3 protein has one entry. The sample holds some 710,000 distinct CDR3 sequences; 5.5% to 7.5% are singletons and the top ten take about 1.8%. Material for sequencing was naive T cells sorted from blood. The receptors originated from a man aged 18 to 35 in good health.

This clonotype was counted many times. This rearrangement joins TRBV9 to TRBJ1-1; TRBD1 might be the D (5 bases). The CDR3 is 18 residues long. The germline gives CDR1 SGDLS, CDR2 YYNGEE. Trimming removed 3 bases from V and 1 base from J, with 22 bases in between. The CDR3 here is CASSDAAIDLGQNTEAFF. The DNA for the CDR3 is TGTGCCAGCAGCGATGCCGCAATCGACCTGGGGCAGAACACTGAAGCTTTCTTT. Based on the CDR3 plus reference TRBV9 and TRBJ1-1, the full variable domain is DSGVTQTPKHLITATGQRVTLRCSPRSGDLSVYWYQQSLDQGLQFLIQYYNGEERAKGNILERFSAQQFPDLHSELNLSSLELGDSALYFCASSDAAIDLGQNTEAFFGQGTRLTVV.

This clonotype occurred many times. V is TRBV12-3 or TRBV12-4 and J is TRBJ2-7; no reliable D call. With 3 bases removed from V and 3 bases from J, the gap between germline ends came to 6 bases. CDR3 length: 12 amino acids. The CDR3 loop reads CASSFRGYEQYF. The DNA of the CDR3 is TGTGCCAGCAGTTTTAGAGGCTACGAGCAGTACTTC.

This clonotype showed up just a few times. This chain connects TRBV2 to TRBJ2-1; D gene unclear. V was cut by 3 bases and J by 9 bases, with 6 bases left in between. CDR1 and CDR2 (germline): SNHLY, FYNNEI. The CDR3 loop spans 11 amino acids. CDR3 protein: CASSDQPEQFF. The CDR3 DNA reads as TGTGCCAGCAGTGACCAACCTGAGCAGTTCTTC.

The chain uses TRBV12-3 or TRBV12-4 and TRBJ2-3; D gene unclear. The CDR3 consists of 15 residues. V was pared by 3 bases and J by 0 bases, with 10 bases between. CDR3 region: CASSLVGESTDTQYF. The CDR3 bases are TGTGCCAGCAGTTTGGTTGGAGAGAGCACAGATACGCAGTATTTT.

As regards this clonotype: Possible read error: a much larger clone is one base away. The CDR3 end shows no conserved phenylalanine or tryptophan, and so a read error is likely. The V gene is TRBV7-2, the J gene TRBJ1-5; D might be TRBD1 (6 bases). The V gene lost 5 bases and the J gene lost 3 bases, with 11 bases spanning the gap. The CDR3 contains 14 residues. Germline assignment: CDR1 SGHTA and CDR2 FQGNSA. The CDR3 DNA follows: TGTGCCAGCAGCCCGGGACATCCCAATCAGCCCCAGCATTAT. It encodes CASSPGHPNQPQHY.

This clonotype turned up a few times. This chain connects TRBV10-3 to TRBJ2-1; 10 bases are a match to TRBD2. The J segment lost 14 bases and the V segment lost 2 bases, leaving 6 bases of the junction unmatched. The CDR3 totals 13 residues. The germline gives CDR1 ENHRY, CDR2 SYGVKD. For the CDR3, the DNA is TGTGCCATCAGTGAGACCGGGACTAGCGATAAGTTCTTC. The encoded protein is CAISETGTSDKFF.

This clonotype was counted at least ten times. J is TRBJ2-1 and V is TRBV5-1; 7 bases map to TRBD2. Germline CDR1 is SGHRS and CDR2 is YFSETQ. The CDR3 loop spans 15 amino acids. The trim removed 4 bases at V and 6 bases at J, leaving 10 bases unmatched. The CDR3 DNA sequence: TGCGCCAGCAGCCTCTACAGCGGGATTGGCAATGAGCAGTTCTTC. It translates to CASSLYSGIGNEQFF.

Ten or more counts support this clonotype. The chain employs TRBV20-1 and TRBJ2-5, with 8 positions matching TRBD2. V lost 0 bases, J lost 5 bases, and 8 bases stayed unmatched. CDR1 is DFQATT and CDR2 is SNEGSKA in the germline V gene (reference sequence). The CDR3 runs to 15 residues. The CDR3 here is CSAREFRGLGETQYF. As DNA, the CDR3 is TGCAGTGCTAGAGAGTTTAGGGGACTAGGGGAGACCCAGTACTTC.

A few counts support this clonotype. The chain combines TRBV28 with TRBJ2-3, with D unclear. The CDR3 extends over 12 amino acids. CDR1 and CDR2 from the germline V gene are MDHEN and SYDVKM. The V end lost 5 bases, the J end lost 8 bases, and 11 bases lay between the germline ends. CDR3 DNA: TGTGCCAGCAGTCTGGATAAGGGTACGCAGTATTTT. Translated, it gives CASSLDKGTQYF.

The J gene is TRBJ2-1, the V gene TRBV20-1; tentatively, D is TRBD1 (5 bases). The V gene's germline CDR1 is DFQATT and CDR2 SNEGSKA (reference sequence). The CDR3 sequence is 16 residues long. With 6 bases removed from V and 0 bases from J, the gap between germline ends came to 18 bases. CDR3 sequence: CSALDRTGNSYNEQFF. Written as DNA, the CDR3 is TGCAGTGCCCTTGATCGTACAGGTAACTCCTACAATGAGCAGTTCTTC.

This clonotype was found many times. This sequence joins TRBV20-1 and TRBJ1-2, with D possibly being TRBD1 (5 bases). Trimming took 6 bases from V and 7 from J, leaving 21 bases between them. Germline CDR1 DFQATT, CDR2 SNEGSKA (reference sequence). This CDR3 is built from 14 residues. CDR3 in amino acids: CSASKRGADLGYTF. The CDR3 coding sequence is TGCAGTGCCAGCAAAAGGGGCGCAGATCTTGGCTACACCTTC.

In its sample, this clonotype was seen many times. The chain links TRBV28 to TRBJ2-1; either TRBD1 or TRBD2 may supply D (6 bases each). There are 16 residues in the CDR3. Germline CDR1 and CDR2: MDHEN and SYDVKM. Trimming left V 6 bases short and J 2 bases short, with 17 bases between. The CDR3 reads CASRPPIGGPYNEQFF. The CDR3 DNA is TGTGCCAGCAGGCCTCCGATTGGGGGGCCCTACAATGAGCAGTTCTTC.

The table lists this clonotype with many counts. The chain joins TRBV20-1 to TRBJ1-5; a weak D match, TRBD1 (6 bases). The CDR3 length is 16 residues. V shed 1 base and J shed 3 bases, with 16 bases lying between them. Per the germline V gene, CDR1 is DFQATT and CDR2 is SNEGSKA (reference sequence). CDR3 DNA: TGCAGTGCTAGAGGACCCAACAGGGCCGCCAATCAGCCCCAGCATTTT. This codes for CSARGPNRAANQPQHF.

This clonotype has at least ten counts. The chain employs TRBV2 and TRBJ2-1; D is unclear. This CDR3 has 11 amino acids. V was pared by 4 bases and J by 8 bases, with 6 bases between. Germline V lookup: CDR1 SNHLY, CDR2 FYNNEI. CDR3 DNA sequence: TGTGCCAGCAGTGCTCGGTATGAGCAGTTCTTC. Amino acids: CASSARYEQFF.

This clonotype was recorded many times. CDR3 region: CASRFRDIMEQFF. CDR3 DNA: TGTGCCAGCAGATTCCGGGATATAATGGAGCAGTTCTTC. The V call is TRBV5-4, the J call TRBJ2-1; TRBD2 is a possible D gene (5 bases). This CDR3 has 13 residues. The germline CDR1 and CDR2 sequences are SGHNT and YYREEE (reference sequence). V shed 5 bases and J shed 10 bases, with 16 bases lying between them.

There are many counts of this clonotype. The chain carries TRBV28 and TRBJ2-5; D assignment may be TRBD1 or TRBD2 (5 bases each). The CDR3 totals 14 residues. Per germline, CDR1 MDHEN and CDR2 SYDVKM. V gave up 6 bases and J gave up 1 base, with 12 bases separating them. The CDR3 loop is CASRSPGTQETQYF. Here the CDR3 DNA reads TGTGCCAGCAGGTCCCCCGGGACCCAAGAGACCCAGTACTTC.

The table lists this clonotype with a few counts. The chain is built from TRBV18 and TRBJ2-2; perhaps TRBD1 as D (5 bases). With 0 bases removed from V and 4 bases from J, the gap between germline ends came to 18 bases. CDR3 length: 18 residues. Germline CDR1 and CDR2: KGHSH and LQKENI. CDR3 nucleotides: TGTGCCAGCTCACCACCGTCGGCAGGGATAACAGGCACCGGGGAGCTGTTTTTT. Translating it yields CASSPPSAGITGTGELFF.

This chain's CDR3 is CASNPETGIQETQYF. CDR3 coding DNA: TGTGCCAGCAACCCGGAGACAGGGATCCAAGAGACCCAGTACTTC. This chain connects TRBV28 to TRBJ2-5, with 7 positions matching TRBD1. V lost 7 bases and J lost 1; bases outside the gene matches: 9. Germline CDR1 and CDR2: MDHEN and SYDVKM. CDR3 length: 15 amino acids.

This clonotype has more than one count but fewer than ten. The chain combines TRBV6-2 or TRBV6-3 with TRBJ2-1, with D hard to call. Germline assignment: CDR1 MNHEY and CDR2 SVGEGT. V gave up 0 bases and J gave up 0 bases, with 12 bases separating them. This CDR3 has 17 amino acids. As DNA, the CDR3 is TGTGCCAGCAGTTACTCGGTTCAGCCGAGCTCCTACAATGAGCAGTTCTTC. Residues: CASSYSVQPSSYNEQFF.

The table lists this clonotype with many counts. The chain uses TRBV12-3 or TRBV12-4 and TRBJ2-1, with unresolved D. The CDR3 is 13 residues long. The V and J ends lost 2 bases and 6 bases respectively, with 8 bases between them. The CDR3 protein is CASSLSAVNEQFF. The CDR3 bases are TGTGCCAGCAGTTTATCGGCGGTCAATGAGCAGTTCTTC.

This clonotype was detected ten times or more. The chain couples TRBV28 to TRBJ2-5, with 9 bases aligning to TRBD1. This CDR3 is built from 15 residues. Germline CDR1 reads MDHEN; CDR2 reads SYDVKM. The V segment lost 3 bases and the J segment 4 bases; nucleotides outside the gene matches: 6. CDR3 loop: CASSFRGQGGETQYF. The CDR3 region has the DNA TGTGCCAGCAGTTTTAGGGGACAGGGAGGAGAGACCCAGTACTTC.

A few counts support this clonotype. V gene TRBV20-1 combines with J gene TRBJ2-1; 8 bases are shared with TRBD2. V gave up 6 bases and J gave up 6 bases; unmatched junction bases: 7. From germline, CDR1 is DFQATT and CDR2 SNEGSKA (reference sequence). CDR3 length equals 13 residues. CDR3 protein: CSAARGTSNEQFF. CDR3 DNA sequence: TGCAGTGCAGCCCGGGGGACTAGCAATGAGCAGTTCTTC.

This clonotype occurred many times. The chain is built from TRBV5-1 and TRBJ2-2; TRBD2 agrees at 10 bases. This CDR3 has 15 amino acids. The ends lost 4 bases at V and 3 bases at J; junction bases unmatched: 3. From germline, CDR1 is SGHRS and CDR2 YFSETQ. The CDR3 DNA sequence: TGCGCCAGCAGCCGGACTAGCGGAGACACCGGGGAGCTGTTTTTT. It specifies CASSRTSGDTGELFF.

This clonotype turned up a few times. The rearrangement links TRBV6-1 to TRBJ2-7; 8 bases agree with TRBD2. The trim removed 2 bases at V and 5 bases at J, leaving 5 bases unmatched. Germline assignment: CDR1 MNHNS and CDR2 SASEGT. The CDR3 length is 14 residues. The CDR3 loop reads CASSERGGADEQYV. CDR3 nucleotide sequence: TGTGCCAGCAGTGAACGGGGGGGCGCGGACGAGCAGTACGTC.

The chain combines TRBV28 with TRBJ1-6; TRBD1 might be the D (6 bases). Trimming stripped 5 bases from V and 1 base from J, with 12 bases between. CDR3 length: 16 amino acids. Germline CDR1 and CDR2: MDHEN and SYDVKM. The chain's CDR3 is CASSHRRGSYNSPLHF. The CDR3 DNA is TGTGCCAGCAGTCATAGGAGGGGGTCCTATAATTCACCCCTCCACTTT.

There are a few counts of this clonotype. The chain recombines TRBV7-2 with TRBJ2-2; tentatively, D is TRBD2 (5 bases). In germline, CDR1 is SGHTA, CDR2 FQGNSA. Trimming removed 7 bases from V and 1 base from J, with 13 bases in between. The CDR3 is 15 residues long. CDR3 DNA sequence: TGTGCCAGCAACAGCCGGGAAAAGAACACCGGGGAGCTGTTTTTT. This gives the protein CASNSREKNTGELFF.

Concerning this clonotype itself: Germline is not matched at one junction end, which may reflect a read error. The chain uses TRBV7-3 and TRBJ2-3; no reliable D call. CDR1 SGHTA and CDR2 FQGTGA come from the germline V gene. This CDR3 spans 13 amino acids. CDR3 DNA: TGTGCCAGCAGCTTCCAAGGCACAAATACGCAGTATTTT. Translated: CASSFQGTNTQYF.

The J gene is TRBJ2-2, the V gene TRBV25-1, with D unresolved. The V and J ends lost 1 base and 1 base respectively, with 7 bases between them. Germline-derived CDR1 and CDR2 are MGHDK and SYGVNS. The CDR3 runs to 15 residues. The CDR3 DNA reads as TGTGCCAGCAGTGAATCGCTCAGGAACACCGGGGAGCTGTTTTTT. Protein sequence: CASSESLRNTGELFF.

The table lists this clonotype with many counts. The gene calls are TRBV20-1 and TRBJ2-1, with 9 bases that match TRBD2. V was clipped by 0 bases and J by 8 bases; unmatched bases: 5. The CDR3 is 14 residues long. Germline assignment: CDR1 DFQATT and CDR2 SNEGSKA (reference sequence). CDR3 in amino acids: CSARDSGSVDEQFF. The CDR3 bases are TGCAGTGCTAGAGATAGCGGGAGTGTAGATGAGCAGTTCTTC.

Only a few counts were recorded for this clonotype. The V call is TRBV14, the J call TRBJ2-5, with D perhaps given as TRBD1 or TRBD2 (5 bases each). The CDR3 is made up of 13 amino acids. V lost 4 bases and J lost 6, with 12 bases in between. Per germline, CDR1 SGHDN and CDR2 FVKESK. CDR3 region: CASSLGTFQTQYF. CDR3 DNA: TGTGCCAGCAGCCTGGGGACCTTTCAGACCCAGTACTTC. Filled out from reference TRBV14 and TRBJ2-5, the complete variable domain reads EAGVTQFPSHSVIEKGQTVTLRCDPISGHDNLYWYRRVMGKEIKFLLHFVKESKQDESGMPNNRFLAERTGGTYSTLKVQPAELEDSGVYFCASSLGTFQTQYFGPGTRLLVL.

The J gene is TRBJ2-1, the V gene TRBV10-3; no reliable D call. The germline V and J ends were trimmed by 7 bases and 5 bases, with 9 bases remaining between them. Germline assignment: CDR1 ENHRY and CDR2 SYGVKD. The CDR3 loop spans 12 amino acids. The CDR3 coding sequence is TGTGCCATCACTGTAAGGGACAATGAGCAGTTCTTC. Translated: CAITVRDNEQFF.

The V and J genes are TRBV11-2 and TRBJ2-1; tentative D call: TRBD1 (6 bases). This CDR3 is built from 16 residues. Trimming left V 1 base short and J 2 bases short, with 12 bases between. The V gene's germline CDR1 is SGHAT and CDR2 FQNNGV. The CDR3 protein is CASSLVRDITYNEQFF. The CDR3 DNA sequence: TGTGCCAGCAGCTTAGTTAGGGACATAACCTACAATGAGCAGTTCTTC.